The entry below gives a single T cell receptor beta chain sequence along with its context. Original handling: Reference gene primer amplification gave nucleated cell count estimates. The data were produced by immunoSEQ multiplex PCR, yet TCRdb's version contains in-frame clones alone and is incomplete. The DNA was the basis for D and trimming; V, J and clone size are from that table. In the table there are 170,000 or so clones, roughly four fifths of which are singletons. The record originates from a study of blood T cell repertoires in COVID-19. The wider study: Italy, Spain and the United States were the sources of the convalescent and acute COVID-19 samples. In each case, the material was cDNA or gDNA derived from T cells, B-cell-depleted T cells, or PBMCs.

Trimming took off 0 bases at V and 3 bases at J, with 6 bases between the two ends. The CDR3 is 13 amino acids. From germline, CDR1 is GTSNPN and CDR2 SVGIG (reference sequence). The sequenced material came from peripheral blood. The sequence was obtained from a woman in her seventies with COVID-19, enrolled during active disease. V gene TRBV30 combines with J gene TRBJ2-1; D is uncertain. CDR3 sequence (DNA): TGTGCCTGGAGTGTAAACGGCTACAATGAGCAGTTCTTC. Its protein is CAWSVNGYNEQFF.